What follows is one T cell receptor beta chain and its context. This clonotype was counted only a few times. Its binding antigen is unknown. No base quality information exists; no much larger clone differs at one position. The source of the sample is a study of identical twins (dated by TCRdb to the mid-2010s). In terms of the full investigation: The study deep-sequenced TCR alpha and beta repertoires from monozygotic twins, unrelated adults of various ages and cord blood to test whether fetal clonotypes persist. To rule out contamination, replicate twin experiments were performed at different times with different library preparation protocols. Beyond this particular receptor, the publication reports: Zero-insertion analyses could be partly confounded by invariant T cells such as MAIT and iNKT, although diverse VJ usage argued against such confounding for most clonotypes. Excess twin sharing in beta out-of-frame sequences was weaker because fewer shared sequences lowered the signal-to-noise ratio. In monozygotic twins, recombination models systematically underestimated out-of-frame TCR alpha sharing, but the models matched the sharing seen between unrelated individuals. Because the same donors could not be followed over many years, conclusions were based on cross-sectional statistical analysis. Compared with coincidental sharing between unrelated individuals, an excess of low generation-probability sequences was observed among out-of-frame TCR alpha sequences shared between twins. Abundant cord blood beta clonotypes had fewer insertions, young adult naive repertoires showed a similar but weaker trend, and memory repertoires showed no such trend.

Library preparation employed 5' RACE. Sequenced on an Illumina HiSeq 2000. A universal primer binding site was added through template switching, and the final cDNA carried a unique molecular identifier so that TCR cDNA molecules could be counted accurately. First-strand cDNA for TCR alpha and beta chains was synthesized from specific primers in the conserved constant-segment region. To control for contamination, each cDNA library was double barcoded with a SMART-Mk sample barcode plus Illumina barcodes. TruSeq adapter sequences, together with Illumina sample barcodes, were added in two successive PCR steps. Sequencing of the TCR alpha and beta cDNA libraries was done on the Illumina HiSeq platform using custom primers. On the study's bioinformatics: MiGEC processed the raw reads to extract unique molecular identifiers, while MiXCR was used to determine the CDR3 positions. Recombination models were inferred per individual with the repgenHMM and IGoR tools using an EM algorithm. The analysis of shared clonotypes was done with the tcR package in R, with sharing normalized by the product of cloneset sizes. To study raw recombination free of thymic and clonal selection effects, out-of-frame nonproductive sequences were analyzed. TCRdb's own reprocessing of the public reads used fastp at Q25 and MiXCR and kept productive beta chains. Rows matching on CDR3 protein sequence are summarized as one entry with the most common DNA and genes. The V and J calls were determined by TCRdb, not by the authors. This sample holds 1.5 million or so distinct CDR3 sequences; around 29% were observed only once. 0.25% to 0.3% of the sample goes to the ten largest clones.

For CDR1 and CDR2, the germline V gene lists SGHTA and FQGNSA. Including cysteine and phenylalanine, the CDR3 has 13 amino acids. The entry retains the CDR3 DNA only, 39 bases that are in frame from base 1. All donors were healthy Caucasians. The chain employs TRBV7-2 and TRBJ2-5; the D region possibly corresponds to TRBD2 (5 bases align). The closer fit of TRBJ2-7 to the DNA end suggests the J call may be wrong. This receptor was taken from a newborn girl in good health. Sequenced input: cord blood. The CDR3 corresponds to CASSLWRQNEQYF. The bases are TGTGCCAGCAGCTTATGGAGGCAGAACGAGCAGTACTTC.